Sequencing of this T cell receptor (beta chain) was carried out in a study of blood T cell repertoires in COVID-19 (dated by TCRdb to the early 2020s). With respect to the entire study: Samples covering the acute and convalescent phases of COVID-19 were provided by collaborators in the United States, Italy and Spain. The prospective study material was composed of cDNA or gDNA derived from T cells, B-cell-depleted T cells, or PBMCs. The dataset comprised deeply sampled blood TCRbeta repertoires from subjects exposed to, actively infected with, or recovered from COVID-19. The repertoires were released in a freely available public database meant as a resource for research on the immune response to SARS-CoV-2. The samples were drawn from the first 160 participants of the ongoing ImmuneRACE study and from over a thousand subjects provided by 6 global collaborators. Sample metadata almost always included a de-identified subject ID, COVID-19 status, age in years and sex. Where available, HLA class I and class II types were obtained from metadata supplied by the sample provider rather than from assay-based typing.

As regards this clone: Its specific antigen is unknown. No much larger clone is present one base from it, and per-base qualities are unavailable.

Study-wide findings and limitations: The amount of clinical and demographic metadata varied by source and participant and was provided uncurated.

At one collaborating source in Seattle, patients were enrolled during active infection and were followed longitudinally through the course of disease. Each collaborating institution followed its own protocols to collect whole blood in K2EDTA tubes. Collaborator samples were shipped for TCRbeta analysis as frozen whole blood, isolated PBMCs, or DNA extracted from either sample type. The germline V gene encodes CDR1 SEHNR and CDR2 FQNEAQ (reference sequence). The CDR3 measures 13 amino acids from cysteine to phenylalanine. The sequence is cut down to CDR3 DNA, 39 bases in frame from base 1. V was cut back by 1 base and J by 7 bases, leaving a gap of 8 bases between them. TCRbeta CDR3 regions were amplified from genomic DNA by means of the immunoSEQ Assay, a bias-controlled multiplex PCR. As for the original processing: The number of nucleated cells in each sample was estimated by amplification of reference gene primers within the assay. Sequence reads were collapsed and filtered to measure the absolute abundance of every unique TCRbeta CDR3 rearrangement. For each sample, productive Simpson clonality was calculated as the square root of Simpson's diversity index across productive rearrangements. TCRdb took this table from immuneACCESS and kept in-frame rearrangements with V and J called. Such tables lack part of the clones; where checked against another copy, unresolved V genes explain under half of the gap, and the rest is unexplained. V and J calls and clone size come straight from that table; D and trimming were deduced from the DNA. This sample is represented by 150,000 or so clones; 85% to 90% of them were singletons. The ten top clones hold around 15% of the sample.

This receptor chain uses TRBV7-9 and TRBJ2-1; the D gene assignment is ambiguous. The sample comprised peripheral blood. The sequence came from a man aged 18 to 30 with COVID-19, enrolled during active disease. The CDR3 protein: CASSLGGRNEQFF. DNA sequence: TGTGCCAGCAGCTTAGGAGGTAGGAATGAGCAGTTCTTC.